This entry is about one TCR beta chain. This entry belongs to a study of blood T cell repertoires in COVID-19. Across the whole study: Samples taken during acute and convalescent COVID-19 were collected in the United States, Italy and Spain.

The germline V gene encodes CDR1 MNHNY and CDR2 SVGAGI (reference sequence). With V trimmed by 0 bases and J by 2 bases, 3 bases remained unmatched. The CDR3 spans 16 residues. TCRdb's table, derived via immunoSEQ multiplex PCR, lists solely in-frame clones and lacks some. The table shows around 100,000 clones, with approximately 89% occurring only once. The J gene is TRBJ2-5, the V gene TRBV6-6; 10 nucleotides match TRBD1. Sequencing was done on a sample of peripheral blood. This clonotype was obtained from a middle-aged man with acute or convalescent COVID-19. CDR3 DNA: TGTGCCAGCAGTTACTCCGGGACAGGGGCTCAAGAGACCCAGTACTTC. This encodes CASSYSGTGAQETQYF.